This T cell receptor (beta chain) is drawn from a study of blood T cell repertoires in COVID-19. Overall study context: Samples representing acute and convalescent COVID-19 were sourced from the United States, Italy and Spain. PBMCs, B-cell-depleted T cells, or T cells provided the cDNA or gDNA that made up the material.

Authors' analysis steps: Using reference gene primer amplification, nucleated cell counts were estimated. TCRdb's copy holds only in-frame clones and misses some; the assay was immunoSEQ multiplex PCR. D and trimming were read from the DNA, whereas the V and J calls and clone size are those reported in that table. The sample has fewer than 250,000 clones, around 80% seen once. The CDR3 extends over 15 amino acids. V trimming: 6 bases; J trimming: 8 bases; junction bases outside the gene matches: 14. CDR1 is SGHRS, CDR2 YFSETQ, per germline. This sequence joins TRBV5-1 and TRBJ1-2; TRBD1 matches 9 bases. Sequenced material: peripheral blood. This sequence was found in a woman aged 40 to 55 with acute or convalescent COVID-19. The chain's CDR3 is CASNPGSWTGEGYTF. CDR3 in DNA: TGCGCCAGCAACCCAGGTAGTTGGACAGGGGAAGGCTACACCTTC.